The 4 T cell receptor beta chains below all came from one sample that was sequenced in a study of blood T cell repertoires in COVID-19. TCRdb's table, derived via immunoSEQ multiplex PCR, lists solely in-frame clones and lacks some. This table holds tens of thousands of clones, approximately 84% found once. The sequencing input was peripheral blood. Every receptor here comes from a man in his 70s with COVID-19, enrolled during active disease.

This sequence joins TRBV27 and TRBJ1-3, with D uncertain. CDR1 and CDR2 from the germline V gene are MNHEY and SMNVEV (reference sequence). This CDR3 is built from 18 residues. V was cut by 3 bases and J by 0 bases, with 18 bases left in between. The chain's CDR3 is CASSFGGPPSHSGNTIYF. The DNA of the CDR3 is TGTGCCAGCAGTTTCGGAGGGCCCCCGTCCCACTCTGGAAACACCATATATTTT.

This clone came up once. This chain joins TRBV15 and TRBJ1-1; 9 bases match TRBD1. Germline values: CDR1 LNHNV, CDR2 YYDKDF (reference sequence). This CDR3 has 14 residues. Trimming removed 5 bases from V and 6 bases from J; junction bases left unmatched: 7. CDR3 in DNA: TGTGCCACCAGCTTAGGGGACAGGGTCGCTGAAGCTTTCTTT. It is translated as CATSLGDRVAEAFF. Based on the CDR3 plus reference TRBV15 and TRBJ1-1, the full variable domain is DAMVIQNPRYQVTQFGKPVTLSCSQTLNHNVMYWYQQKSSQAPKLLFHYYDKDFNNEADTPDNFQSRRPNTSFCFLDIRSPGLGDTAMYLCATSLGDRVAEAFFGQGTRLTVV.

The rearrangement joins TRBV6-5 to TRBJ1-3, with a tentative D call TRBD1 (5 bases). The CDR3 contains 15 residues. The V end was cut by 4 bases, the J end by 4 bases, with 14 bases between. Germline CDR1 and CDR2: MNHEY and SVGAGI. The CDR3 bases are TGTGCCAGCAGTTGGGGGGGTTTAGTCGGAAACACCATATATTTT. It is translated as CASSWGGLVGNTIYF.

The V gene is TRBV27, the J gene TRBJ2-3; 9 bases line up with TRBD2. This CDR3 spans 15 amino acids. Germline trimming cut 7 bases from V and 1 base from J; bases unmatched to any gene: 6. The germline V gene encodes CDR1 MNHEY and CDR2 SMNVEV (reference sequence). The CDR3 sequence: CASKSGGPGTDTQYF. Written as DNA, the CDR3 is TGTGCCAGCAAAAGCGGGGGGCCGGGCACAGATACGCAGTATTTT.